This T cell receptor (beta chain) was retrieved from a study of blood T cells in healthy people across ages. The CDR3 extends over 16 amino acids. From germline, CDR1 is SGHRS and CDR2 YFSETQ. The V and J ends lost 0 bases and 0 bases, in that order; junction bases with no gene match: 3. A second roughly 7 to 11 cycle PCR used barcoded and J-beta primers. TCRdb fed the 5' RACE reads into MiXCR, producing one record per CDR3 protein. The repertoire has over 1,500,000 distinct CDR3 sequences, around 50% of them found once; the top ten carry less than 2.5%. The chain recombines TRBV5-1 with TRBJ2-3; 8 bases line up with TRBD2. The sequencing input was blood. The receptor was derived from a woman in her thirties or forties in good health. The CDR3 sequence is CASSLGTSRSTDTQYF. The CDR3 DNA is TGCGCCAGCAGCTTGGGGACTAGCAGAAGCACAGATACGCAGTATTTT. The variable domain in full, completed from reference TRBV5-1 and TRBJ2-3, reads KAGVTQTPRYLIKTRGQQVTLSCSPISGHRSVSWYQQTPGQGLQFLFEYFSETQRNKGNFPGRFSGRQFSNSRSEMNVSTLELGDSALYLCASSLGTSRSTDTQYFGPGTRLTVL.